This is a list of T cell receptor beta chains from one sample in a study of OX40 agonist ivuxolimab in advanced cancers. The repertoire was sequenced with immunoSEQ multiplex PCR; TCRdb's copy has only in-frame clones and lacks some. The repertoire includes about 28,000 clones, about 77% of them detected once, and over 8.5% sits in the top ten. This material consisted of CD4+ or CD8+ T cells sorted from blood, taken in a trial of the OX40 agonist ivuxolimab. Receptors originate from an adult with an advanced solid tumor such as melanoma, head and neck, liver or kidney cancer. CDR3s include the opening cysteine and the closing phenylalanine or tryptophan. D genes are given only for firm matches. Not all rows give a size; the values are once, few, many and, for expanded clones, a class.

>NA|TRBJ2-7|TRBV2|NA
CASEEGSYEQYF
TGTGCCAGCGAGGAGGGCTCCTACGAGCAGTACTTC
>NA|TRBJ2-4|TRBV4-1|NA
CASSQGVSAKNIQYF
TGCGCCAGCAGCCAGGGAGTATCGGCCAAAAACATTCAGTACTTC
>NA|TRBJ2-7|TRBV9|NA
CASSVTESYEQYF
TGTGCCAGCAGCGTGACAGAATCCTACGAGCAGTACTTC
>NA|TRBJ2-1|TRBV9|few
CASSRWGRSYNEQFF
TGTGCCAGCAGCAGGTGGGGCCGCTCCTACAATGAGCAGTTCTTC
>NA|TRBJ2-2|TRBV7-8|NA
CASSPIPRRYTGELFF
TGTGCCAGCAGTCCAATTCCCAGGCGCTACACCGGGGAGCTGTTTTTT
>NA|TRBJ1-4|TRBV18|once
CASSPLRTVLTTNEKLFF
TGTGCCAGCTCACCATTAAGGACAGTCCTGACAACTAATGAAAAACTGTTTTTT
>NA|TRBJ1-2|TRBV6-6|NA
CASYGAVYGYTF
TGTGCCTCCTACGGCGCGGTATATGGCTACACCTTC
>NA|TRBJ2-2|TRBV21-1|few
CASSKRQNTGELFF
TGTGCCAGCAGCAAAAGACAGAACACCGGGGAGCTGTTTTTT
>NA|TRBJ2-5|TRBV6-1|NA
CASSEAGQETQYF
TGTGCCAGCAGTGAAGCCGGGCAAGAGACCCAGTACTTC
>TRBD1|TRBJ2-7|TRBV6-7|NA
CASSRRQGAHHEQYF
TGTGCCAGCAGCCGCAGACAGGGGGCGCACCACGAGCAGTACTTC
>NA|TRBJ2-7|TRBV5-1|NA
CASSPESSPLLYEQYF
TGCGCCAGCAGCCCTGAGAGTTCCCCACTCCTCTACGAGCAGTACTTC
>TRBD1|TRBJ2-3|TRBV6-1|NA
CASSEGQGATDTQYF
TGTGCCAGCAGTGAAGGACAGGGGGCCACAGATACGCAGTATTTT
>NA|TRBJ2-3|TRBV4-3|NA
CASSQDNGVGTDTQYF
TGCGCCAGCAGCCAAGATAACGGGGTAGGGACAGATACGCAGTATTTT
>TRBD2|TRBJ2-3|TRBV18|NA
CASSGLAGGTDTQYF
TGTGCCAGCTCAGGGCTAGCGGGAGGCACAGATACGCAGTATTTT
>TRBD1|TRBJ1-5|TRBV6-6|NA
CASSKRTGRDQPQHF
TGTGCCAGCAGTAAACGGACAGGGAGGGATCAGCCCCAGCATTTT
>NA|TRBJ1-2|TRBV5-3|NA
CASSFEVDYGYTF
TGTGCCAGCAGCTTCGAGGTGGACTATGGCTACACCTTC
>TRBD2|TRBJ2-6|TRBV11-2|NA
CASSLVPPGGGANVLTF
TGTGCCAGCAGCTTAGTCCCCCCGGGGGGAGGGGCCAACGTCCTGACTTTC
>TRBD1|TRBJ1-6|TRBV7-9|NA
CASSPWDSDNSPLHF
TGTGCCAGCAGCCCCTGGGACAGTGATAATTCACCCCTCCACTTT
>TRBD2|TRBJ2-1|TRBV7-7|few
CASSLASGGAAYNEQFF
TGTGCCAGCAGCTTGGCTAGCGGGGGGGCAGCCTACAATGAGCAGTTCTTC
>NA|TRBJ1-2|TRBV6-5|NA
CASSYGREGPYGYTF
TGTGCCAGCAGTTACGGCAGGGAGGGCCCCTATGGCTACACCTTC
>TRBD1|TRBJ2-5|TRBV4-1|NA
CASSHLDREQETQYF
TGCGCCAGCAGCCACCTTGACAGGGAACAAGAGACCCAGTACTTC
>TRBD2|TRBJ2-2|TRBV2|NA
CASRGSGGLHTGELFF
TGTGCCAGCAGGGGTAGCGGGGGGTTGCACACCGGGGAGCTGTTTTTT
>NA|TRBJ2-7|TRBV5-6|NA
CASHFREVHYEQYF
TGTGCCAGCCACTTCCGTGAAGTCCATTACGAGCAGTACTTC
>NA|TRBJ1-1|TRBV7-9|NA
CASSDGIRVRDTEAFF
TGTGCCAGCAGCGACGGGATCCGAGTGCGTGACACTGAAGCTTTCTTT
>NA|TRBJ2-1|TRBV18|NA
CASSPNRDAYNEQFF
TGTGCCAGCTCACCGAACCGGGACGCGTACAATGAGCAGTTCTTC
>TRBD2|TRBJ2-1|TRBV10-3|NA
CAISPPGLVVSEQFF
TGTGCCATCAGCCCCCCGGGACTAGTTGTGTCTGAGCAGTTCTTC
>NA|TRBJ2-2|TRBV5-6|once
CASSLVSHTGELFF
TGTGCCAGCAGCTTGGTTTCTCACACCGGGGAGCTGTTTTTT
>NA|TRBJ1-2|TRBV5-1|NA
CASRRVDDNGYTF
TGCGCCAGCAGAAGGGTGGACGATAATGGCTACACCTTC
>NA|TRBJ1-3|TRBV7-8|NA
CASSLAPNTPIFSGNTIYF
TGTGCCAGCAGCTTAGCGCCAAATACGCCGATTTTTTCTGGAAACACCATATATTTT
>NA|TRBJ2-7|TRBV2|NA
CAVRGTETYEQYF
TGTGCCGTCCGGGGGACTGAGACCTACGAGCAGTACTTC
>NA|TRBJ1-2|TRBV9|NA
CASSVVGASYGYTF
TGTGCCAGCAGCGTAGTGGGGGCCTCCTATGGCTACACCTTC
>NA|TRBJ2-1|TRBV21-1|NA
CASSTFPGEDSYNEQFF
TGTGCCAGCAGCACCTTCCCCGGAGAGGACTCCTACAATGAGCAGTTCTTC
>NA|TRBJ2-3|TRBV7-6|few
CASSPQGNTDTQYF
TGTGCCAGCAGCCCCCAGGGGAACACAGATACGCAGTATTTT
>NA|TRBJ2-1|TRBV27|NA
CASSLAELPVNEQFF
TGTGCCAGCAGTTTAGCGGAGCTCCCGGTCAATGAGCAGTTCTTC
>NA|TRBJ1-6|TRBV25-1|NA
CASSDGLYPLHF
TGTGCCAGCAGTGACGGGCTCTATCCCCTCCACTTT
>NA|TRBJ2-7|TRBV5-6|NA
CASSSLGEQYF
TGTGCCAGCAGCTCCCTGGGCGAGCAGTACTTC
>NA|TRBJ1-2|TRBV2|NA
CASNDNNYGYTF
TGTGCCAGCAACGACAACAACTATGGCTACACCTTC
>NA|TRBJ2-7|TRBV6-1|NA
CASSATGGYEQYF
TGTGCCAGCAGTGCCACTGGCGGCTACGAGCAGTACTTC
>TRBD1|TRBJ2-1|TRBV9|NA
CASSGDRALRNEQFF
TGTGCCAGCAGCGGGGACAGGGCTTTACGCAATGAGCAGTTCTTC
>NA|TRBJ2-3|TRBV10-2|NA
CASSVSLLTDTQYF
TGCGCCAGCAGTGTTTCACTCCTCACAGATACGCAGTATTTT
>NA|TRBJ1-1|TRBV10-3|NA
CAISEGRGMNTEAFF
TGTGCCATCAGTGAGGGTCGGGGAATGAACACTGAAGCTTTCTTT